Sequencing of this T cell receptor beta chain was carried out in a study of beta chain features in type 1 diabetes. About the research overall: Age, gender and cell yields were alike across patients and healthy donors.

The count of this clone is one. The sequenced template was cDNA made from the entire isolated RNA. This table comes from immunoSEQ multiplex PCR, and its TCRdb copy is limited to in-frame clones, with some not included. The profile shows approximately 340,000 clones, roughly 16% of them singletons. Per the germline V gene, CDR1 is KGHSH and CDR2 is LQKENI. The CDR3 extends over 15 amino acids. Trimming shortened V by 3 bases and J by 2 bases, and 11 bases separated the two germline ends. This chain uses TRBV18 with TRBJ2-1, with D maybe TRBD1 (5 bases). The clonotype comes from a woman aged 18-29 years in good health. Sequenced input: naive CD4+ T cells from blood. CDR3 protein: CASSPLQGTYNEQFF. In DNA form, the CDR3 reads TGTGCCAGCTCACCTCTTCAGGGAACCTACAATGAGCAGTTCTTC.